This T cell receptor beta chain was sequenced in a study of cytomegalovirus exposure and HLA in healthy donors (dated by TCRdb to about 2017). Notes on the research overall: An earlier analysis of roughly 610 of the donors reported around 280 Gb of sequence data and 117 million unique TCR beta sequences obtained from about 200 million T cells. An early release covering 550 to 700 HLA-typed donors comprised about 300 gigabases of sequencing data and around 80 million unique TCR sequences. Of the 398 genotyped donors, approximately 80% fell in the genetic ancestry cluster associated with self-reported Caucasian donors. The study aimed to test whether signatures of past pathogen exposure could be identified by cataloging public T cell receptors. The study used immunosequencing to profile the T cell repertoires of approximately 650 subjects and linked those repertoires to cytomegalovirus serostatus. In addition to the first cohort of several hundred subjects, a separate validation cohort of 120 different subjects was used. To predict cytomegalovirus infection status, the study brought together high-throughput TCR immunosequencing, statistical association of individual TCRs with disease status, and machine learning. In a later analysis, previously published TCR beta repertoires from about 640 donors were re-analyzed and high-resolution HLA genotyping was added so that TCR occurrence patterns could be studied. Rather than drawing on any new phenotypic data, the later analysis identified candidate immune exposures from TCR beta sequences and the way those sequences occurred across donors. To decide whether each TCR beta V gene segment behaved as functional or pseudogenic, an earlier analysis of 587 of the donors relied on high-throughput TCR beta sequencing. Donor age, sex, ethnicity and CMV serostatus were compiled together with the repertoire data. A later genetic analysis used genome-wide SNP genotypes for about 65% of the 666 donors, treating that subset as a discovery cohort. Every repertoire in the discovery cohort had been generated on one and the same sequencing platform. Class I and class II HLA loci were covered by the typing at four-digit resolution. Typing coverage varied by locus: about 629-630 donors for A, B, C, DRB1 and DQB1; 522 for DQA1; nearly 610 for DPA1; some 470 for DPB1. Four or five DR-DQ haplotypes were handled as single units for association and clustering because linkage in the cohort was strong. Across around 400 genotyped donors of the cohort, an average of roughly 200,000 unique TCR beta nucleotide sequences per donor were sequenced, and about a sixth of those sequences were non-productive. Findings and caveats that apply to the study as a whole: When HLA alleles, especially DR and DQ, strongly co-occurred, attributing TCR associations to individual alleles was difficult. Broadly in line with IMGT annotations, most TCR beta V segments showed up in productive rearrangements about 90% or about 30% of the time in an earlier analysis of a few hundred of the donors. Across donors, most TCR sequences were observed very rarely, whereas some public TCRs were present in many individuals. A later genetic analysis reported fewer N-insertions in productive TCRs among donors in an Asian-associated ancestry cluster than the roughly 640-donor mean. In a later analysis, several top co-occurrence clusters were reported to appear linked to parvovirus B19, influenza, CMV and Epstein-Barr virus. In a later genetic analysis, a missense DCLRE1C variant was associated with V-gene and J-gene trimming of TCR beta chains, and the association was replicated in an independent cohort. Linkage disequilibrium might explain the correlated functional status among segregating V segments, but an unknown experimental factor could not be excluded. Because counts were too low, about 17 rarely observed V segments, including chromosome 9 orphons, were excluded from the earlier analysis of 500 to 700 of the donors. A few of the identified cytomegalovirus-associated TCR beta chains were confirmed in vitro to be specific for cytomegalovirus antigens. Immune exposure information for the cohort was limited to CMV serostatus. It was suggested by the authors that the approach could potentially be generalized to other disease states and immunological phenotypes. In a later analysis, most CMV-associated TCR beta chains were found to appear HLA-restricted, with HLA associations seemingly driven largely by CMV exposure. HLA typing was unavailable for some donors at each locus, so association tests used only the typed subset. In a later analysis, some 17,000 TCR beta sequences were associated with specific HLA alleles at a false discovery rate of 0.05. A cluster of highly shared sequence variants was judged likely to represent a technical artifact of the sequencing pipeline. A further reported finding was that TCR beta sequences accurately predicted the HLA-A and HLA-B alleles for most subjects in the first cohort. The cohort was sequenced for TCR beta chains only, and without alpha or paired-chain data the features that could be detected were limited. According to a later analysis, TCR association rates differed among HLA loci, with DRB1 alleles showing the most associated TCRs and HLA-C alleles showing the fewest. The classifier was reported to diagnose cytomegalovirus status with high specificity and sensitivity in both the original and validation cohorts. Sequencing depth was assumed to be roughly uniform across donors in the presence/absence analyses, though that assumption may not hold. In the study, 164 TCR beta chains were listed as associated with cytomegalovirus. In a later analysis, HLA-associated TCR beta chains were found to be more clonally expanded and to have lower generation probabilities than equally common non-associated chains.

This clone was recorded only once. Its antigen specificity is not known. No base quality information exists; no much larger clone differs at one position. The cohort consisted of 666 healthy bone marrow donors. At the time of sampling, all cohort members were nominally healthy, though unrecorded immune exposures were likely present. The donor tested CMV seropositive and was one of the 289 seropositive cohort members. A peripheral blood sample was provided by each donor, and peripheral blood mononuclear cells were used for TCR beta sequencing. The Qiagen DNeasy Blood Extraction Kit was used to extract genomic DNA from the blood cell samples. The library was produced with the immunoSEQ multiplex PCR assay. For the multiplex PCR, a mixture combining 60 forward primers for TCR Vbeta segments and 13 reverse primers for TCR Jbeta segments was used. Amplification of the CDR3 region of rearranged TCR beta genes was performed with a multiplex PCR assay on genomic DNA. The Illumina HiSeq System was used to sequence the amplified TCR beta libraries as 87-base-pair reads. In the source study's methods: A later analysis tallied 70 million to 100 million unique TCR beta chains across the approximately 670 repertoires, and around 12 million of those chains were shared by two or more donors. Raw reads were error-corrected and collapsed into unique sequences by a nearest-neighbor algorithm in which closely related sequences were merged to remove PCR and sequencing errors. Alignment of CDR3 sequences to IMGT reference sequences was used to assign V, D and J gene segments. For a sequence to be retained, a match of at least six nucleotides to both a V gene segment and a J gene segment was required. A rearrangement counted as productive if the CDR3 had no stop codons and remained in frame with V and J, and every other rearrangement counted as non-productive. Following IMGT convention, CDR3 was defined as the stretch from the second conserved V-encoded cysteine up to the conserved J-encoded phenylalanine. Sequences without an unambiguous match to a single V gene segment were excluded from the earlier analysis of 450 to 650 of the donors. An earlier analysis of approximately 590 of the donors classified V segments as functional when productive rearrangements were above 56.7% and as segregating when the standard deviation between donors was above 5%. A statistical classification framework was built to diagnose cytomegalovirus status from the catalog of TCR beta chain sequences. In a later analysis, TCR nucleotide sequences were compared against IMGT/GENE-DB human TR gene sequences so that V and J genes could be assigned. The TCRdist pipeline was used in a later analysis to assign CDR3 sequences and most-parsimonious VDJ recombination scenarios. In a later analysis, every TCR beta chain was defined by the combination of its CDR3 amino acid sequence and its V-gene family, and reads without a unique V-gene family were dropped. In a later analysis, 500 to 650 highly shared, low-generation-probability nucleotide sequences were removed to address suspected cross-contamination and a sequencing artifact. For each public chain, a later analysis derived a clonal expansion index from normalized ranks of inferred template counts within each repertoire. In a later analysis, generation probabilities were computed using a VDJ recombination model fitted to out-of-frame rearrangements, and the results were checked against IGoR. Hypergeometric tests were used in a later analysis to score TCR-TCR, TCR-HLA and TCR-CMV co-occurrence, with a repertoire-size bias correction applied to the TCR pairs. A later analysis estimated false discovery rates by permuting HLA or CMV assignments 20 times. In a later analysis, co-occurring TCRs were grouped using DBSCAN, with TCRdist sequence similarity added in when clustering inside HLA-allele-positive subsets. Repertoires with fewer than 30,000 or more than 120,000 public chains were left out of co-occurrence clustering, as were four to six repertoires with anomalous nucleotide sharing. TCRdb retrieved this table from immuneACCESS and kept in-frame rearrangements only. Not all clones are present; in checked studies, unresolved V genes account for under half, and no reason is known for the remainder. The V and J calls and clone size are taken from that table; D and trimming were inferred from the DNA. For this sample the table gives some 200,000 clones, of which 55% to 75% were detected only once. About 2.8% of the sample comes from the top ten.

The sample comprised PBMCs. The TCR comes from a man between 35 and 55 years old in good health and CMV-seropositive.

In nucleotide form, the sequence is TGTGCCAGCAGTTACCAGCGGGGGGGCCCCAATGAGCAGTTCTTC. Its protein reads: CASSYQRGGPNEQFF. This receptor chain uses TRBV6-5 and TRBJ2-1, with TRBD2 identical over 10 junction bases. Trimmed from V: 2 bases; trimmed from J: 6 bases; junction bases lacking a gene match: 4. The germline V gene encodes CDR1 MNHEY and CDR2 SVGAGI. Counted from cysteine to phenylalanine, this CDR3 has 15 amino acids. The read is trimmed to its CDR3 DNA, 45 bases read in frame from base 1.